Listed here are 24 T cell receptor beta chains from one sample, sequenced in a study of blood T cell dynamics during melanoma immunotherapy. Only in-frame clones appear in the TCRdb table, and some are missing; sequencing was by immunoSEQ multiplex PCR. Seen here are more than 10,000 clones, 89% observed once, and the top ten hold around 3.4%. Noted time point: pre-treatment baseline. The starting material was blood, obtained from a patient treated with checkpoint blockade. These receptors were collected from a human donor with melanoma.

The rearrangement links TRBV7-9 to TRBJ2-7; D is possibly TRBD1 (6 bases). The V end lost 3 bases, the J end lost 7 bases, and 16 bases lay between the germline ends. Germline values: CDR1 SEHNR, CDR2 FQNEAQ (reference sequence). CDR3 length: 14 residues. The CDR3 sequence: CASSLDSLRVEQYF. The CDR3 region has the DNA TGTGCCAGCAGCTTGGACAGCCTACGCGTGGAGCAGTACTTC.

This chain connects TRBV13 to TRBJ1-2; D gene unclear. Trimming cost V 0 bases and J 4 bases, with 9 bases left between them. CDR1 is PRHDT and CDR2 is FYEKMQ in the germline V gene (reference sequence). The CDR3 has 14 amino acids. The CDR3 region is CASSLGTGSYGYTF. The CDR3 nucleotides read TGTGCCAGCAGCTTAGGGACGGGGTCCTATGGCTACACCTTC. The full variable domain, rest sourced from reference TRBV13 and TRBJ1-2, is AAGVIQSPRHLIKEKRETATLKCYPIPRHDTVYWYQQGPGQDPQFLISFYEKMQSDKGSIPDRFSAQQFSDYHSELNMSSLELGDSALYFCASSLGTGSYGYTFGSGTRLTVV.

V gene TRBV27 combines with J gene TRBJ2-5; 11 bases agree with TRBD2. The end of the DNA fits TRBJ2-7 better, so the J call may be wrong. CDR1 and CDR2 from the germline V gene are MNHEY and SMNVEV (reference sequence). The CDR3 extends over 15 amino acids. CDR3 DNA sequence: TGTGCCAGCAGTCCCCGCGTAGCGGGAGGGGACGAGCAGTACTTC. Translation: CASSPRVAGGDEQYF.

V and J are TRBV29-1 and TRBJ1-2, with TRBD1 matching over 7 bases. CDR3 length equals 14 residues. The J segment lost 4 bases and the V segment lost 4 bases, leaving 9 bases of the junction unmatched. Germline V gene sequence: CDR1 SQVTM, CDR2 ANQGSEA. The CDR3 loop reads CSVGGRQGPYGYTF. CDR3 bases: TGCAGCGTTGGGGGGCGACAGGGACCCTATGGCTACACCTTC.

The V and J genes are TRBV7-2 and TRBJ1-5; a weak D match, TRBD1 (5 bases). CDR3 length equals 14 residues. Deletions cut 7 bases from V and 7 bases from J, with 17 bases between. Germline V gene data show CDR1 as SGHTA and CDR2 as FQGNSA. CDR3 sequence: CASKIPGARQPQHF. CDR3 bases: TGTGCCAGCAAGATCCCCGGGGCAAGGCAGCCCCAGCATTTT.

This sequence joins TRBV6-5 and TRBJ1-5, with D perhaps matching TRBD1 (6 bases). Germline loops: CDR1 MNHEY, CDR2 SVGAGI. Trimming took 6 bases from V and 6 from J, leaving 18 bases between them. The CDR3 is 15 amino acids. The CDR3: CASSPRGGGGQPQHF. As DNA, the CDR3 is TGTGCCAGCAGCCCTCGAGGCGGGGGCGGTCAGCCCCAGCATTTT.

This clone was found once. The chain employs TRBV19 and TRBJ2-3, with 11 bases aligning to TRBD1. Trimming at V came to 1 base and at J to 0 bases, leaving 0 bases not matched to a gene. Germline assignment: CDR1 LNHDA and CDR2 SQIVND (reference sequence). This CDR3 region has 16 residues. For the CDR3, the DNA is TGTGCCAGTAGTATAGGGACAGGGGGCAGCACAGATACGCAGTATTTT. Residues: CASSIGTGGSTDTQYF.

The V gene is TRBV28, the J gene TRBJ2-2, with D perhaps TRBD1 or TRBD2 (5 bases each). The CDR3 has 14 amino acids. Germline assignment: CDR1 MDHEN and CDR2 SYDVKM. Deletions cut 1 base from V and 6 bases from J, with 9 bases between. This CDR3 reads CASSLFRGAGELFF. CDR3 bases: TGTGCCAGCAGTTTATTCAGAGGGGCCGGGGAGCTGTTTTTT.

This sequence joins TRBV28 and TRBJ1-2; 10 bases map to TRBD1. Germline V CDR1 and CDR2: MDHEN, SYDVKM. This CDR3 region has 15 residues. J lost 4 bases, V lost 4 bases, and 6 bases had no gene match. The CDR3 DNA follows: TGTGCCAGCAGTTCTACCGGGACAGGGGCCTATGGCTACACCTTC. This codes for CASSSTGTGAYGYTF.

V and J are TRBV18 and TRBJ2-3, with 7 nucleotides matching TRBD2. CDR1 is KGHSH and CDR2 is LQKENI in the germline V gene. The ends lost 4 bases at V and 5 bases at J; junction bases unmatched: 12. This CDR3 is built from 16 residues. As DNA, the CDR3 is TGTGCCAGCTCACTATCGGGCGGGAGCTTTAGAGATACGCAGTATTTT. This translates into CASSLSGGSFRDTQYF.

The gene calls are TRBV7-8 and TRBJ2-3, with 9 bases matching TRBD2. After removal of 5 bases from V and 3 bases from J, the junction contained 9 bases not matched to a gene. The CDR3 is made up of 16 amino acids. Germline V CDR1 and CDR2: SGHVS, FQNEAQ. The CDR3 DNA reads TGTGCCAGCAGCCCAGCAGCGGGAGGTTTGACAGATACGCAGTATTTT. Translating it yields CASSPAAGGLTDTQYF.

The V and J genes are TRBV30 and TRBJ2-7; 7 bases are a match to TRBD1. The J segment lost 2 bases and the V segment lost 5 bases, leaving 6 bases of the junction unmatched. The length of the CDR3 is 13 residues. The germline V gene encodes CDR1 GTSNPN and CDR2 SVGIG (reference sequence). This CDR3 reads CAWVRDRPYEQYF. For the CDR3, the DNA is TGTGCCTGGGTCCGGGACAGACCCTACGAGCAGTACTTC.

The chain employs TRBV27 and TRBJ1-1; no clear D. Per germline, CDR1 MNHEY and CDR2 SMNVEV (reference sequence). V was pared by 3 bases and J by 0 bases, with 8 bases between. CDR3 length: 14 residues. CDR3 in amino acids: CASSFNSVNTEAFF. The CDR3 bases are TGTGCCAGCAGTTTCAACAGTGTGAACACTGAAGCTTTCTTT.

The rearrangement joins TRBV7-9 to TRBJ1-1; a possible D gene is TRBD1 (5 bases). The CDR3 totals 15 residues. Trimming took off 1 base at V and 1 base at J, with 10 bases between the two ends. Germline V lookup: CDR1 SEHNR, CDR2 FQNEAQ (reference sequence). The DNA of the CDR3 is TGTGCCAGCAGCTTAGAGGCAGGGCGGAACACTGAAGCTTTCTTT. It translates to CASSLEAGRNTEAFF. Looking up the rest from reference TRBV7-9 and TRBJ1-1 gives the full variable domain: DTGVSQNPRHKITKRGQNVTFRCDPISEHNRLYWYRQTLGQGPEFLTYFQNEAQLEKSRLLSDRFSAERPKGSFSTLEIQRTEQGDSAMYLCASSLEAGRNTEAFFGQGTRLTVV.

The chain recombines TRBV9 with TRBJ1-2; TRBD1 aligns across 10 bases. With V trimmed by 3 bases and J by 10 bases, 12 bases remained unmatched. This CDR3 comprises 15 residues. Per the germline V gene, CDR1 is SGDLS and CDR2 is YYNGEE. The CDR3 nucleotides are TGTGCCAGCAGCGCAAAGCCCGGGACAGGGGACGACTACACCTTC. It specifies CASSAKPGTGDDYTF.

This clone showed up just a few times. The gene calls are TRBV18 and TRBJ1-1, with TRBD1 matching 7 bases. This CDR3 has 14 residues. The V gene end was trimmed by 3 bases and the J gene end by 1 base; junction bases not matched to a gene: 2. Germline values: CDR1 KGHSH, CDR2 LQKENI. The CDR3 DNA reads as TGTGCCAGCTCACCGGACAGGAAGAACACTGAAGCTTTCTTT. Amino acid sequence: CASSPDRKNTEAFF.

The V call is TRBV5-1, the J call TRBJ2-5; possibly TRBD1 for D (6 bases). The CDR3 length is 11 residues. V lost 0 bases and J 9 bases, leaving 6 bases between the germline ends. From germline, CDR1 is SGHRS and CDR2 YFSETQ. CDR3 nucleotide sequence: TGCGCCAGCAGCTTGGAGGGGGCCCAGTACTTC. This translates into CASSLEGAQYF. The full variable domain, rest sourced from reference TRBV5-1 and TRBJ2-5, is KAGVTQTPRYLIKTRGQQVTLSCSPISGHRSVSWYQQTPGQGLQFLFEYFSETQRNKGNFPGRFSGRQFSNSRSEMNVSTLELGDSALYLCASSLEGAQYFGPGTRLLVL.

This rearrangement joins TRBV11-3 to TRBJ2-7, with D perhaps matching TRBD1 or TRBD2 (5 bases each). This CDR3 spans 17 amino acids. Germline V gives CDR1 SGHNT, CDR2 YENEEA. V was clipped by 6 bases and J by 0 bases, with 21 bases between them. The CDR3 DNA is TGTGCCAGCAGATCTTCGGGATGGGCAGGGAGCTCCTACGAGCAGTACTTC. Translating gives CASRSSGWAGSSYEQYF.

The chain links TRBV7-9 to TRBJ1-1, with a weak D call TRBD1 (5 bases). The CDR3 runs to 14 residues. V was cut by 4 bases and J by 0 bases, with 9 bases left in between. CDR1 is SEHNR, CDR2 FQNEAQ, per germline (reference sequence). The CDR3 DNA reads TGTGCCAGCAGCTCGACAGCTATGAACACTGAAGCTTTCTTT. Translating it yields CASSSTAMNTEAFF.

For the CDR3, the DNA is TGTGCCAGCAGCCTCCGGGACCCCCCGCGAGAGACCCAGTACTTC. Its translation: CASSLRDPPRETQYF. The V gene is TRBV9, the J gene TRBJ2-5; D possibly uses TRBD1 or TRBD2 (5 bases each). Germline V CDR1 and CDR2: SGDLS, YYNGEE. This CDR3 spans 15 amino acids. Between the trimmed V and J ends, which lost 4 bases and 4 bases, there was a span of 17 bases.

This sequence joins TRBV4-1 and TRBJ2-1; 9 positions match TRBD2. The germline gives CDR1 MGHRA, CDR2 YSYEKL. V was clipped by 4 bases and J by 8 bases; unmatched bases: 18. The length of the CDR3 is 18 residues. In DNA form, the CDR3 reads TGCGCCAGCAGCCGATTGACTAGCGGACCAACACCTATAGATGAGCAGTTCTTC. The encoded protein is CASSRLTSGPTPIDEQFF.

The chain uses TRBV18 and TRBJ1-2; D is possibly TRBD1 (5 bases). The CDR3 is 15 amino acids. Trimming pared 5 bases from V and 0 bases from J, leaving 13 bases between. Germline CDR1 KGHSH, CDR2 LQKENI. CDR3 sequence: CASSADSLANYGYTF. The CDR3 DNA reads as TGTGCCAGCTCAGCCGACAGTTTAGCTAACTATGGCTACACCTTC.

The gene calls are TRBV7-9 and TRBJ2-1; D may be TRBD1 or TRBD2 (5 bases each). The V gene lost 1 base and the J gene lost 0 bases, with 10 bases spanning the gap. The CDR3 has 16 residues. CDR1 SEHNR and CDR2 FQNEAQ come from the germline V gene (reference sequence). The CDR3 DNA reads as TGTGCCAGCAGCTTAGTTTGGGGGAGCTCCTACAATGAGCAGTTCTTC. Its translation is CASSLVWGSSYNEQFF.

The gene calls are TRBV9 and TRBJ2-3; 7 nucleotides line up with TRBD2. This CDR3 is built from 17 residues. V lost 0 bases to trimming and J lost 5 bases; unmatched junction nucleotides: 12. Germline CDR1 reads SGDLS; CDR2 reads YYNGEE. The CDR3 reads CASSVVVGDVAGDTQYF. CDR3 sequence (DNA): TGTGCCAGCAGCGTAGTTGTGGGAGACGTAGCGGGAGATACGCAGTATTTT.